The 31 T cell receptor beta chains reported below all come from one sample, sequenced in a study of T cells expressing NK-cell markers. Reanalyzing the 5' RACE reads, TCRdb keeps one entry per CDR3 protein, without DNA. The sample spans 450,000 to 600,000 distinct CDR3 sequences; the ten largest clones claim around 4%. Material: blood T cells: a sorted CD56 or NKG2C T cell subset, CD4+ or CD8+ T cells, or bulk PBMC T cells (not recorded which). These receptors all stem from a young man in good health.

The rearrangement links TRBV27 to TRBJ2-2; checking the TCRdb D call of TRBD2 is not possible without DNA. The CDR3 runs 18 residues. Germline V gene data show CDR1 as MNHEY and CDR2 as SMNVEV (reference sequence). The CDR3 is CASSLRREGLSSHGELFF.

The chain uses TRBV7-9 and TRBJ2-3; TCRdb proposes TRBD2, but this gene call is untestable without DNA. CDR3 length equals 16 residues. The germline V gene encodes CDR1 SEHNR and CDR2 FQNEAQ (reference sequence). CDR3 sequence reads: CASSLTGREDADTQYF.

V is TRBV20-1 and J is TRBJ2-4; TCRdb returns TRBD1, unconfirmable since there is no DNA. Germline values: CDR1 DFQATT, CDR2 SNEGSKA (reference sequence). This CDR3 contains 15 residues. CDR3 loop: CSARTGVLAKNIQYF.

The chain carries TRBV2 and TRBJ2-2. Germline lookup yields CDR1 SNHLY and CDR2 FYNNEI. The CDR3 covers 12 residues. The CDR3 loop reads CASNSMVGELFF.

The chain couples TRBV12-3 or TRBV12-4 to TRBJ1-1; there is no DNA to check the TCRdb D call of TRBD1. The CDR3 runs to 14 residues. The CDR3 loop is CASSPQYRASEAFF.

V and J are TRBV18 and TRBJ2-7; TCRdb outputs TRBD1, but without DNA this stays unchecked. The CDR3 sequence is 12 residues long. Germline-derived CDR1 and CDR2 are KGHSH and LQKENI. The chain's CDR3 is CASSPPAGGEYF.

The chain recombines TRBV12-3 or TRBV12-4 with TRBJ2-3; TCRdb reports TRBD2, a call that lacks DNA to check it against. The CDR3 sequence is 15 residues long. CDR3 sequence: CASRLQGKAADTQYF.

V usage is TRBV2 and J usage is TRBJ2-2; TCRdb selects TRBD1, and the lack of DNA leaves this call unchecked. CDR3 length: 14 amino acids. The germline gives CDR1 SNHLY, CDR2 FYNNEI. The CDR3 spells CASSSQPYTGELFF.

The rearrangement uses TRBV20-1 and TRBJ1-4; absent DNA, TCRdb's TRBD1 call cannot be checked. The CDR3 length is 13 residues. Germline lookup yields CDR1 DFQATT and CDR2 SNEGSKA (reference sequence). The CDR3 sequence is CSASSTGGEKLFF.

The gene calls are TRBV12-3 or TRBV12-4 and TRBJ2-5. This CDR3 comprises 16 residues. The CDR3 protein is CASSLGTPPQQETQYF.

The chain uses TRBV11-2 and TRBJ2-3; lacking DNA, the TRBD2 call made by TCRdb goes unchecked. Per the germline V gene, CDR1 is SGHAT and CDR2 is FQNNGV. This CDR3 is 16 amino acids long. CDR3 region: CASSLFVGVLTDTQYF.

V gene TRBV18 combines with J gene TRBJ1-6; TCRdb calls TRBD1, which cannot be checked without DNA. CDR1 KGHSH and CDR2 LQKENI come from the germline V gene. The CDR3 contains 15 residues. The chain's CDR3 is CASSPNRDRNSPLHF.

This sequence joins TRBV5-6 and TRBJ2-5; with no DNA, the TCRdb D assignment of TRBD2 cannot be verified. From germline, CDR1 is SGHDT and CDR2 YYEEEE. CDR3 length: 15 residues. The CDR3 loop is CASSLVLLDQETQYF.

This chain uses TRBV12-3 or TRBV12-4 with TRBJ2-1; TCRdb selects TRBD2, and the lack of DNA leaves this call unchecked. The CDR3 has 15 amino acids. CDR3 region: CASHEAGGPNNEQFF.

The chain uses TRBV20-1 and TRBJ2-3; TCRdb designates TRBD1, a call that cannot be tested without DNA. CDR1 is DFQATT, CDR2 SNEGSKA, per germline (reference sequence). This CDR3 has 15 residues. The CDR3 sequence is CSADGRQGALHTQYF.

The chain couples TRBV15 to TRBJ1-1. Germline V gives CDR1 LNHNV, CDR2 YYDKDF (reference sequence). This CDR3 has 12 residues. The CDR3 reads CATSRDRSEAFF.

The CDR3 sequence is CSARRGFDYGYTF. This sequence joins TRBV20-1 and TRBJ1-2; TCRdb names TRBD1, which stays unverified in the absence of DNA. Germline V lookup: CDR1 DFQATT, CDR2 SNEGSKA (reference sequence). The CDR3 has 13 amino acids.

CDR3 in amino acids: CASSQESGRADGELFF. The chain uses TRBV4-1 and TRBJ2-2; TCRdb's D call, TRBD2, is unchecked because there is no DNA. Germline values: CDR1 MGHRA, CDR2 YSYEKL. The CDR3 has 16 residues.

The chain links TRBV6-5 to TRBJ1-4; TCRdb indicates TRBD1, and absent DNA this call remains unverified. CDR1 and CDR2 (germline): MNHEY, SVGAGI. The CDR3 consists of 14 residues. CDR3: CASSHSPGSEKLFF.

The chain carries TRBV6-2 or TRBV6-3 and TRBJ2-4. CDR1 MNHEY and CDR2 SVGEGT come from the germline V gene. The CDR3 is 14 residues long. CDR3 protein: CASSYAGPRNIQYF.

V is TRBV11-2 and J is TRBJ2-2; TCRdb outputs TRBD2, but without DNA this stays unchecked. Germline V gene data show CDR1 as SGHAT and CDR2 as FQNNGV. CDR3 length equals 15 residues. CDR3: CASSLDRLAGGELFF.

The J gene is TRBJ2-1, the V gene TRBV20-1; lacking DNA, the TRBD2 call made by TCRdb goes unchecked. The CDR3 covers 15 residues. Germline-derived CDR1 and CDR2 are DFQATT and SNEGSKA (reference sequence). CDR3 in amino acids: CSAHPVAGGVNEQFF.

This chain uses TRBV29-1 with TRBJ1-2. This CDR3 comprises 12 residues. CDR1 and CDR2 from the germline V gene are SQVTM and ANQGSEA. CDR3 amino acids: CSVEDAGFGYTF.

The chain couples TRBV6-5 to TRBJ2-3. This CDR3 contains 12 residues. The germline CDR1 and CDR2 sequences are MNHEY and SVGAGI. The CDR3 sequence is CASSSDTDTQYF.

This chain connects TRBV28 to TRBJ2-7; TCRdb's D gene call, TRBD1, goes unchecked for lack of DNA. CDR3 length equals 15 residues. Germline values: CDR1 MDHEN, CDR2 SYDVKM. The CDR3: CASSPGGQGIYEQYF.

The chain combines TRBV4-2 with TRBJ2-1; TCRdb lists TRBD2, though no DNA is available to test this call. The CDR3 runs 16 residues. CDR1 LGHNA and CDR2 YNFKEQ come from the germline V gene. CDR3 sequence: CASSQDSASGYNEQFF.

This chain uses TRBV21-1 with TRBJ2-7; TCRdb's D gene call, TRBD1, goes unchecked for lack of DNA. TRBV21-1 is described as a pseudogene. The CDR3 has 16 amino acids. This chain's CDR3 is CANSNPGTGGSYEQYF.

The V call is TRBV7-9, the J call TRBJ2-3; the D call of TRBD2 rests on TCRdb alone, since no DNA is present to check it. CDR3 length: 15 residues. Germline CDR1 and CDR2: SEHNR and FQNEAQ (reference sequence). CDR3 residues: CASTPQGLSGDTQYF. The whole variable domain, filled in from reference TRBV7-9 and TRBJ2-3, reads DTGVSQNPRHKITKRGQNVTFRCDPISEHNRLYWYRQTLGQGPEFLTYFQNEAQLEKSRLLSDRFSAERPKGSFSTLEIQRTEQGDSAMYLCASTPQGLSGDTQYFGPGTRLTVL.

The CDR3 loop reads CASSFNRLSYEQYF. The chain recombines TRBV12-3 or TRBV12-4 with TRBJ2-7; the D call from TCRdb, TRBD1, cannot be confirmed without DNA. This CDR3 contains 14 residues.

The V call is TRBV27, the J call TRBJ2-7; checking the TCRdb D call of TRBD1 is not possible without DNA. The CDR3 extends over 15 amino acids. Germline V lookup: CDR1 MNHEY, CDR2 SMNVEV (reference sequence). The CDR3 sequence: CASSSGTGKGNEQYF.

The chain employs TRBV11-2 and TRBJ1-5. The CDR3 totals 15 residues. Per germline, CDR1 SGHAT and CDR2 FQNNGV. This CDR3 is CASSLNGDGNQPQHF.